The clone carrying this TCR beta chain was found once. Its antigen is unidentified. This sample stems from a study of T cell responses to AZD1222 COVID-19 vaccine. Whole-study findings and limits: Reports indicate that nearly half of spike-specific TCRs are directed at unmutated variant regions. Spike was spanned by vaccine-associated CD4 TCRs, which were dominant at 160-218 and 743-854. Baseline testing showed seropositivity in only 6 or 7 AZD1222 recipients.

Sequencing was performed with immunoSEQ multiplex PCR; in TCRdb, only in-frame clones are kept and a portion is missing. This table holds 97,000 or so clones, 70% to 90% found once. The CDR3 is made up of 13 amino acids. Germline values: CDR1 MDHEN, CDR2 SYDVKM. V lost 5 bases to trimming and J lost 1 base, with 8 bases between them. This sequence was found in an adult in good health. The starting material was peripheral blood, obtained on day 0 of AZD1222 vaccination. The chain recombines TRBV28 with TRBJ1-1; D unresolved. The DNA of the CDR3 is TGTGCCAGCAGTCTAGCTAAGAACACTGAAGCTTTCTTT. Its translation: CASSLAKNTEAFF. Using reference TRBV28 and TRBJ1-1 for the parts outside the CDR3, the full variable domain is DVKVTQSSRYLVKRTGEKVFLECVQDMDHENMFWYRQDPGLGLRLIYFSYDVKMKEKGDIPEGYSVSREKKERFSLILESASTNQTSMYLCASSLAKNTEAFFGQGTRLTVV.